The 18 T cell receptor beta chains below were found in one sample sequenced in a study of blood T cells in healthy people across ages. With a J-beta primer mix and a sample-barcoded 5' primer, a second PCR ran about 6 to 11 cycles. TCRdb reprocessed the 5' RACE reads with MiXCR, giving one entry per CDR3 protein. The table includes some 1.1 million distinct CDR3 sequences, more than 30% detected once. Sequencing was carried out using blood. These TCRs come from a man between 18 and 29 years old in good health.

This clonotype was recorded at least ten times. The rearrangement links TRBV7-9 to TRBJ2-3; D possibly matches TRBD1 or TRBD2 (6 bases each). The germline CDR1 and CDR2 sequences are SEHNR and FQNEAQ (reference sequence). V dropped 8 bases and J dropped 4 bases, with 19 bases sitting between them. The CDR3 runs to 15 residues. The CDR3 loop is CASGGGIEFADTQYF. The CDR3 DNA follows: TGTGCCAGCGGGGGCGGGATTGAATTCGCAGATACGCAGTATTTT.

This sequence joins TRBV24-1 and TRBJ2-3; D unresolved. This CDR3 has 15 residues. V dropped 3 bases and J dropped 2 bases, with 11 bases sitting between them. From germline, CDR1 is KGHDR and CDR2 SFDVKD. In DNA, the CDR3 is TGTGCCACCAGTGATGGAGTCCTGTACACAGATACGCAGTATTTT. Translation gives CATSDGVLYTDTQYF.

This clonotype came up once. V is TRBV6-5 and J is TRBJ2-1, with D perhaps matching TRBD1 or TRBD2 (5 bases each). The CDR3 is made up of 15 amino acids. V was clipped by 2 bases and J by 3 bases, with 11 bases between them. Germline CDR1 reads MNHEY; CDR2 reads SVGAGI. CDR3: CASSYGGPNYNEQFF. DNA for the CDR3: TGTGCCAGCAGTTACGGGGGACCCAACTACAATGAGCAGTTCTTC.

This clonotype was detected ten times or more. The J gene is TRBJ2-7, the V gene TRBV5-5; D is unclear. Germline V gives CDR1 SGHKS, CDR2 YYEKEE (reference sequence). V lost 2 bases and J lost 2, with 14 bases in between. This CDR3 contains 15 residues. The CDR3 loop reads CASSFGSPTTYEQYF. DNA for the CDR3: TGTGCCAGCAGCTTTGGGTCTCCCACTACCTACGAGCAGTACTTC.

This rearrangement joins TRBV20-1 to TRBJ1-2; 11 bases fit TRBD1. This CDR3 contains 13 residues. V was clipped by 5 bases and J by 6 bases; unmatched bases: 5. Germline values: CDR1 DFQATT, CDR2 SNEGSKA (reference sequence). CDR3 DNA sequence: TGCAGTGCTCTGGACAGGGGGCATGATGGCTACACCTTC. Translated: CSALDRGHDGYTF.

This clonotype occurred many times. The chain combines TRBV12-3 or TRBV12-4 with TRBJ1-5; D is uncertain. The CDR3 sequence is 13 residues long. Deletions cut 3 bases from V and 4 bases from J, with 7 bases between. The CDR3 loop is CASSFSMNQPQHF. The CDR3 nucleotides read TGTGCCAGCAGTTTTTCCATGAATCAGCCCCAGCATTTT.

A few counts support this clonotype. The CDR3 region has the DNA TGTGCCAGCAGCCCCATCGACACCGAAAACATTCAGTACTTC. Translation gives CASSPIDTENIQYF. The rearrangement uses TRBV6-5 and TRBJ2-7; D is uncertain. The J call may be mistaken, given a closer DNA end match to TRBJ2-4. The CDR3 totals 14 residues. Per the germline V gene, CDR1 is MNHEY and CDR2 is SVGAGI.

This clonotype appeared a few times. The chain employs TRBV2 and TRBJ2-1, with 15 bases aligning to TRBD2. V trimming: 9 bases; J trimming: 6 bases; junction bases outside the gene matches: 3. The CDR3 consists of 14 residues. Per germline, CDR1 SNHLY and CDR2 FYNNEI. CDR3 in amino acids: CARRTSGGVNEQFF. As DNA, the CDR3 is TGTGCCAGGAGGACTAGCGGGGGGGTCAATGAGCAGTTCTTC.

V gene TRBV6-2 or TRBV6-3 combines with J gene TRBJ2-1; 7 bases agree with TRBD2. Unmatched junction bases numbered 9, after V lost 10 bases and J lost 0 bases. This CDR3 is built from 15 residues. CDR1 is MNHEY and CDR2 is SVGEGT in the germline V gene. The chain's CDR3 is CATISRGSSYNEQFF. In nucleotides, the CDR3 is TGTGCCACCATCTCGCGGGGGAGCTCCTACAATGAGCAGTTCTTC.

This clonotype was recorded a few times. The germline gene is not matched at one end of the junction; a read error may be the cause. The CDR3 DNA reads as TGTGCCAGTAGTTCTGGGCTCCCTGGAAACACCATATATTTT. The encoded protein is CASSSGLPGNTIYF. This chain connects TRBV12-3 or TRBV12-4 to TRBJ1-3; D unclear. The CDR3 runs 14 residues.

About this clonotype: Being one base from a much bigger clone, this may be a read error. The chain combines TRBV7-2 with TRBJ2-5; the D gene is possibly TRBD2 (5 bases). V shed 1 base and J shed 11 bases, with 14 bases lying between them. The CDR3 has 13 residues. CDR1 and CDR2 (germline): SGHTA, FQGNSA. The CDR3 sequence is CASSLVGKGVQYF. CDR3 DNA sequence: TGTGCCAGCAGCTTAGTCGGGAAAGGAGTGCAGTACTTC.

The chain combines TRBV7-9 with TRBJ1-2; tentative D call: TRBD1 (5 bases). The CDR3 contains 14 residues. Germline CDR1 is SEHNR and CDR2 is FQNEAQ (reference sequence). V was pared by 6 bases and J by 2 bases, with 13 bases between. Here the CDR3 reads CASRVTTANYGYTF. As DNA, the CDR3 is TGTGCCAGCAGAGTCACGACAGCAAACTATGGCTACACCTTC. The full variable domain, its missing parts supplied by reference TRBV7-9 and TRBJ1-2, is DTGVSQNPRHKITKRGQNVTFRCDPISEHNRLYWYRQTLGQGPEFLTYFQNEAQLEKSRLLSDRFSAERPKGSFSTLEIQRTEQGDSAMYLCASRVTTANYGYTFGSGTRLTVV.

This clonotype was detected only once. V usage is TRBV6-5 and J usage is TRBJ2-5, with D uncertain. This CDR3 has 18 amino acids. Germline CDR1 MNHEY, CDR2 SVGAGI. With 3 bases removed from V and 3 bases from J, the gap between germline ends came to 23 bases. The CDR3 bases are TGTGCCAGCAGTTATTATCGCCATCAGGTGGCAGCTAAAGAGACCCAGTACTTC. Residues: CASSYYRHQVAAKETQYF.

V and J are TRBV7-2 and TRBJ1-4, with 8 bases fitting TRBD1. The CDR3 covers 16 residues. The germline V gene has CDR1 SGHTA and CDR2 FQGNSA. The V gene end was trimmed by 2 bases and the J gene end by 7 bases; junction bases not matched to a gene: 9. DNA of the CDR3: TGTGCCAGCAGCTTAATTGGACAGGGTTCAATTGAAAAACTGTTTTTT. It translates to CASSLIGQGSIEKLFF.

This clonotype has a count of ten or more. The rearrangement uses TRBV7-2 and TRBJ1-1; D is unclear. CDR3 length: 14 amino acids. Trimming stripped 1 base from V and 2 bases from J, with 8 bases between. Germline V gene lookup returns CDR1 SGHTA and CDR2 FQGNSA. The CDR3 region is CASSLEGSNTEAFF. As DNA, the CDR3 is TGTGCCAGCAGCTTAGAGGGCAGCAACACTGAAGCTTTCTTT. Using reference TRBV7-2 and TRBJ1-1 for the parts outside the CDR3, the full variable domain is GAGVSQSPSNKVTEKGKDVELRCDPISGHTALYWYRQSLGQGLEFLIYFQGNSAPDKSGLPSDRFSAERTGGSVSTLTIQRTQQEDSAVYLCASSLEGSNTEAFFGQGTRLTVV.

On this clonotype: A much larger clone lies a single base off, so this may be a read error. This chain links TRBV4-3 with TRBJ1-4, with 7 bases matching TRBD1. This CDR3 has 17 amino acids. The trim removed 0 bases at V and 8 bases at J, leaving 12 bases unmatched. CDR1 and CDR2 (germline): LGHNA, YSLEER. Written as DNA, the CDR3 is TGCGCCAGCAGCCAAGATTGGGACAGTTCTACGGGGGAAAAACTGTTTTTT. This translates into CASSQDWDSSTGEKLFF.

The rearrangement links TRBV7-9 to TRBJ1-4, with D perhaps TRBD1 (5 bases). The V and J ends lost 2 bases and 0 bases respectively, with 25 bases between them. The CDR3 sequence is 21 residues long. CDR1 and CDR2 (germline): SEHNR, FQNEAQ (reference sequence). The CDR3 is CASSLPGTSPFNPATNEKLFF. The CDR3 DNA is TGTGCCAGCAGCTTACCCGGGACCTCTCCGTTTAACCCTGCAACTAATGAAAAACTGTTTTTT.

V and J are TRBV4-3 and TRBJ2-3; D call uncertain. Germline V gives CDR1 LGHNA, CDR2 YSLEER. This CDR3 has 17 residues. The V end was cut by 3 bases, the J end by 6 bases, with 22 bases between. The CDR3 here is CASSQMGRRPMMDTQYF. The CDR3 nucleotides are TGCGCCAGCAGCCAGATGGGTCGCAGGCCGATGATGGATACGCAGTATTTT.